The 23 T cell receptor beta chains presented below share a single source sample, sequenced in a study of CD8+CD57+ T cells in acquired aplastic anemia. Patients included in sequencing had previously demonstrated CD8+CD57+ cell expansion by flow cytometry. For CDR3 and TCR beta VDJ profiling, genomic DNA was the template used. In TCRdb, the reads were re-called with MiXCR into one record per CDR3 protein. The sample carries fewer than 250,000 distinct CDR3 sequences, around 50% recorded once. The sample taken for sequencing was sorted CD4+, CD8+, or CD8+CD57+ T cells (not recorded which) from PBMCs. These receptors were collected from a human donor with aplastic anemia.

This clonotype was detected many times. The genes are TRBV4-1 and TRBJ2-1, with D perhaps TRBD2 (6 bases). The CDR3 spans 14 residues. Trimming cost V 3 bases and J 9 bases, with 15 bases left between them. Germline V gives CDR1 MGHRA, CDR2 YSYEKL. CDR3 sequence: CASSQLAVRSEQFF. In DNA, the CDR3 is TGCGCCAGCAGCCAGTTAGCGGTTCGGAGTGAGCAGTTCTTC.

As for this clonotype: A much bigger clone sits one base away, suggesting this may be a read error. The chain joins TRBV7-3 to TRBJ1-5, with 8 bases matching TRBD1. Germline V gene sequence: CDR1 SGHTA, CDR2 FQGTGA. The length of the CDR3 is 14 residues. CDR3 DNA: TGTGCCAGCAGCTTTTCACAGGGGGATCAGCTCCAGCATTTT. Translating it yields CASSFSQGDQLQHF.

This sequence joins TRBV28 and TRBJ2-3, with 8 bases fitting TRBD1. The V segment lost 2 bases and the J segment 2 bases; nucleotides outside the gene matches: 6. CDR3 size: 16 residues. CDR1 and CDR2 from the germline V gene are MDHEN and SYDVKM. CDR3 DNA sequence: TGTGCCAGCAGTTTAAGGGGGACAGGAAACACAGATACGCAGTATTTT. It specifies CASSLRGTGNTDTQYF.

This clonotype was observed at least ten times. The chain has TRBV4-2 and TRBJ1-6; D is unresolved. The CDR3 covers 15 residues. V lost 0 bases and J 8 bases, leaving 11 bases between the germline ends. Germline V gene lookup returns CDR1 LGHNA and CDR2 YNFKEQ. CDR3 bases: TGTGCCAGCAGCCAAGAACGCACCCGGGATTCACCCCTCCACTTT. Amino acid sequence: CASSQERTRDSPLHF.

The table lists this clonotype with many counts. The rearrangement joins TRBV6-1 to TRBJ2-3, with 8 bases matching TRBD1. In germline, CDR1 is MNHNS, CDR2 SASEGT. J lost 2 bases, V lost 3 bases, and 4 bases had no gene match. This CDR3 is built from 15 residues. This chain's CDR3 is CASSDSGQVTDTQYF. In nucleotides, the CDR3 is TGTGCCAGCAGTGACTCGGGACAGGTCACAGATACGCAGTATTTT.

This clonotype was observed once. This CDR3 is CASSRDNNEQFF. The CDR3 coding sequence is TGTGCCAGCAGCCGGGACAATAATGAGCAGTTCTTC. The V and J genes are TRBV2 and TRBJ2-1; weak D call: TRBD1 (6 bases). The germline V gene has CDR1 SNHLY and CDR2 FYNNEI. Deletions cut 6 bases from V and 7 bases from J, with 10 bases between. The CDR3 totals 12 residues.

This clonotype was detected ten times or more. The rearrangement joins TRBV20-1 to TRBJ1-2; D gene ambiguous. The CDR3 contains 13 residues. Looked up from germline, CDR1 is DFQATT and CDR2 is SNEGSKA (reference sequence). Between the trimmed V and J ends, which lost 5 bases and 4 bases, there was a span of 14 bases. CDR3 residues: CSAPNGKPYGYTF. CDR3 DNA: TGCAGTGCTCCCAACGGGAAACCCTATGGCTACACCTTC.

This clonotype was observed many times. The CDR3 spells CASSIRQTGDSNQPQHF. As DNA, the CDR3 is TGTGCCAGTAGTATTCGGCAAACAGGGGATAGCAATCAGCCCCAGCATTTT. The chain combines TRBV19 with TRBJ1-5, with 7 nucleotides matching TRBD1. V lost 3 bases, J lost 0 bases, and 8 bases stayed unmatched. CDR3 length: 17 residues. Germline loops: CDR1 LNHDA, CDR2 SQIVND (reference sequence).

The chain combines TRBV10-3 with TRBJ2-5, with D hard to call. This CDR3 comprises 14 residues. Germline V CDR1 and CDR2: ENHRY, SYGVKD. V was clipped by 5 bases and J by 5 bases, with 15 bases between them. Here the CDR3 reads CAISPGFGRETQYF. The CDR3 DNA sequence: TGTGCCATCAGTCCCGGCTTCGGAAGGGAGACCCAGTACTTC.

Points on this clonotype: This likely comes from a read error, as the CDR3 has no conserved phenylalanine or tryptophan at its end. The limits of the CDR3 on the DNA are not certain, so only TCRdb's listed CDR3 is given. The chain links TRBV9 to TRBJ1-2. The germline V gene encodes CDR1 SGDLS and CDR2 YYNGEE. The CDR3 contains 8 residues when both ends are counted. CDR3 region: CASSVERG.

This chain joins TRBV19 and TRBJ1-2; no definite D call. The CDR3 has 14 residues. Germline assignment: CDR1 LNHDA and CDR2 SQIVND (reference sequence). The V gene lost 9 bases and the J gene lost 8 bases, with 22 bases spanning the gap. The CDR3 protein is CASSPDDKGKGYTF. The CDR3 DNA reads TGTGCCAGCAGCCCCGACGACAAAGGGAAAGGCTACACCTTC.

The rearrangement uses TRBV20-1 and TRBJ1-1, with 10 bases fitting TRBD1. The CDR3 contains 15 residues. The V and J ends lost 6 bases and 3 bases, in that order; junction bases with no gene match: 10. In germline, CDR1 is DFQATT, CDR2 SNEGSKA (reference sequence). The CDR3: CSAKMGTGADTEAFF. CDR3 DNA sequence: TGCAGTGCAAAAATGGGGACAGGGGCGGACACTGAAGCTTTCTTT.

This clonotype was seen many times. The V and J genes are TRBV3-1 and TRBJ1-2; D possibly corresponds to TRBD1 (5 bases). The ends were cut back, 4 bases at V and 8 bases at J, with 23 bases in the middle. The CDR3 spans 16 residues. CDR1 is LGHDT and CDR2 is YNNKEL in the germline V gene (reference sequence). The CDR3 spells CASSLGRARVGYGYTF. As DNA, the CDR3 is TGTGCCAGCAGCCTTGGGCGGGCCAGGGTGGGCTACGGCTACACCTTC.

This clonotype turned up a few times. At one of its ends the junction is not consistent with the germline gene, which may arise from a read error. V and J are TRBV18 and TRBJ1-2; the D is unclear. This CDR3 comprises 14 residues. CDR1 is KGHSH and CDR2 is LQKENI in the germline V gene. The CDR3 reads CASSPDDGRTPLLF. DNA of the CDR3: TGTGCCAGCTCACCAGACGATGGACGGACTCCCCTACTCTTC.

Notes on this clonotype: Because the CDR3 is missing its conserved closing phenylalanine or tryptophan, this is likely a read error. V gene TRBV5-1 combines with J gene TRBJ2-7, with D possibly matching TRBD2 (5 bases). Germline CDR1 and CDR2: SGHRS and YFSETQ. Trimming shortened V by 0 bases and J by 2 bases, and 12 bases separated the two germline ends. The CDR3 runs 15 residues. The CDR3 protein is CASSLGPADPYEQYY. The CDR3 DNA sequence: TGCGCCAGCAGCTTGGGTCCAGCGGACCCCTACGAGCAGTACTAC.

The V gene is TRBV7-3, the J gene TRBJ2-5, with 9 nucleotides matching TRBD2. The V segment lost 5 bases and the J segment 4 bases; nucleotides outside the gene matches: 8. Germline CDR1 reads SGHTA; CDR2 reads FQGTGA. This CDR3 contains 15 residues. DNA for the CDR3: TGTGCCAGCAGCAAGCGGGGGGATTTGAGAGAGACCCAGTACTTC. Its protein is CASSKRGDLRETQYF.

This chain joins TRBV29-1 and TRBJ1-2; 11 bases fit TRBD1. Germline trimming cut 3 bases from V and 5 bases from J; bases unmatched to any gene: 2. CDR1 is SQVTM, CDR2 ANQGSEA, per germline. The CDR3 has 13 amino acids. The DNA of the CDR3 is TGCAGCGTTGACGGGACAGGGGGGTATGGCTACACCTTC. Protein sequence: CSVDGTGGYGYTF. Together with reference TRBV29-1 and TRBJ1-2, the CDR3 gives the full variable domain: SAVISQKPSRDICQRGTSLTIQCQVDSQVTMMFWYRQQPGQSLTLIATANQGSEATYESGFVIDKFPISRPNLTFSTLTVSNMSPEDSSIYLCSVDGTGGYGYTFGSGTRLTVV.

This clonotype was picked up a small number of times. This chain links TRBV28 with TRBJ1-2, with D uncertain. Germline loops: CDR1 MDHEN, CDR2 SYDVKM. V gave up 5 bases and J gave up 4 bases, with 11 bases separating them. CDR3 length: 13 amino acids. CDR3 residues: CASSKGRTYGYTF. The CDR3 nucleotides read TGTGCCAGCAGTAAAGGGAGGACCTATGGCTACACCTTC.

This clonotype showed up just a few times. The V and J genes are TRBV19 and TRBJ1-4, with unresolved D. The germline V gene encodes CDR1 LNHDA and CDR2 SQIVND (reference sequence). V was trimmed by 5 bases and J by 5 bases, leaving 9 bases between them. The CDR3 runs to 13 residues. CDR3 sequence: CASSRGRNEKLFF. DNA of the CDR3: TGTGCCAGTAGTCGCGGACGAAATGAAAAACTGTTTTTT.

The rearrangement links TRBV11-2 to TRBJ2-7; no clear D gene. The germline V and J ends were trimmed by 11 bases and 0 bases, with 11 bases remaining between them. The CDR3 loop spans 12 amino acids. Germline-derived CDR1 and CDR2 are SGHAT and FQNNGV. The CDR3: CASQRSSYEQYF. The CDR3, as DNA: TGTGCCTCCCAGAGGTCCTCCTACGAGCAGTACTTC.

Only one count was recorded for this clonotype. Just one base apart from a much larger clone, this may be a read error. The chain carries TRBV5-6 and TRBJ2-7, with TRBD1 matching over 9 bases. This CDR3 has 17 amino acids. The germline gives CDR1 SGHDT, CDR2 YYEEEE. For the CDR3, the DNA is TGTGCCAGCAGCCCCCCATGGGGCGACAGGGGGACCTACGAGCAGCACTTC. Its translation is CASSPPWGDRGTYEQHF. Variable domain in full (rest from reference TRBV5-6 and TRBJ2-7): DAGVTQSPTHLIKTRGQQVTLRCSPKSGHDTVSWYQQALGQGPQFIFQYYEEEERQRGNFPDRFSGHQFPNYSSELNVNALLLGDSALYLCASSPPWGDRGTYEQHFGPGTRLTVT.

On this clonotype: This may be a read error, as it is one base from a much larger clone. The chain employs TRBV5-6 and TRBJ2-1; TRBD2 matches at 9 bases. The CDR3 has 15 residues. Germline values: CDR1 SGHDT, CDR2 YYEEEE. The CDR3 bases are TGTGCCAACAGCGGGGGGTCGCAGAGCTACAATGAGCAGTTCTTC. The encoded protein is CANSGGSQSYNEQFF. Full variable domain (remainder filled in from reference TRBV5-6 and TRBJ2-1): DAGVTQSPTHLIKTRGQQVTLRCSPKSGHDTVSWYQQALGQGPQFIFQYYEEEERQRGNFPDRFSGHQFPNYSSELNVNALLLGDSALYLCANSGGSQSYNEQFFGPGTRLTVL.

This clonotype was counted many times. V and J are TRBV12-3 or TRBV12-4 and TRBJ2-3, with 10 bases lining up with TRBD2. The CDR3 totals 15 residues. V lost 5 bases and J lost 0; bases outside the gene matches: 2. The CDR3 coding sequence is TGTGCCAGCAGTCGAGCGGGGGGGAGCACAGATACGCAGTATTTT. This gives the protein CASSRAGGSTDTQYF.